Shown below are 22 T cell receptor beta chains from a single sample sequenced in a study of identical twins. TCRdb reprocessed the 5' RACE reads via MiXCR and lists one record per CDR3 protein. The table lists a few hundred thousand distinct CDR3 sequences, roughly 24% of them singletons, with 2.9% in the top ten. This sample also belongs to another study, concerning T cells expressing NK-cell markers.

The source material was CD4+ T cells sorted from blood. These receptor sequences come from a woman aged 18-29 years in good health.

This clonotype has just a few counts. This chain uses TRBV3-1 with TRBJ2-1, with 9 bases fitting TRBD2. Trimming took 6 bases from V and 8 from J; bases not matched to a gene: 5. The germline V gene encodes CDR1 LGHDT and CDR2 YNNKEL (reference sequence). The CDR3 consists of 13 residues. Here the CDR3 reads CASSLAGVYEQFF. Written as DNA, the CDR3 is TGTGCCAGCAGTTTAGCGGGAGTTTATGAGCAGTTCTTC.

This sequence joins TRBV7-2 and TRBJ1-5, with no clear D. The CDR3 contains 12 residues. Trimming took off 3 bases at V and 7 bases at J, with 7 bases between the two ends. Germline V CDR1 and CDR2: SGHTA, FQGNSA. The CDR3 bases are TGTGCCAGCAGCTTGGCGCGGCAGCCCCAGCATTTT. Translation: CASSLARQPQHF. Looking up the rest from reference TRBV7-2 and TRBJ1-5 gives the full variable domain: GAGVSQSPSNKVTEKGKDVELRCDPISGHTALYWYRQSLGQGLEFLIYFQGNSAPDKSGLPSDRFSAERTGGSVSTLTIQRTQQEDSAVYLCASSLARQPQHFGDGTRLSIL.

The V and J genes are TRBV7-9 and TRBJ2-1; D gene ambiguous. The CDR3 runs to 12 residues. With 2 bases removed from V and 12 bases from J, the gap between germline ends came to 11 bases. Germline loops: CDR1 SEHNR, CDR2 FQNEAQ (reference sequence). The CDR3 protein is CASSLLRQSQFF. The CDR3 DNA sequence: TGTGCCAGCAGCTTACTTCGGCAGTCGCAGTTCTTC.

This clonotype was observed a handful of times. The genes are TRBV20-1 and TRBJ1-3; D gene unclear. Germline loops: CDR1 DFQATT, CDR2 SNEGSKA (reference sequence). V was clipped by 3 bases and J by 11 bases, with 14 bases between them. The CDR3 consists of 12 residues. CDR3 sequence reads: CSASSVLRAIYF. Here the CDR3 DNA reads TGCAGTGCTAGCTCGGTCCTTAGGGCCATATATTTT.

V and J are TRBV4-3 and TRBJ2-7; D perhaps matches TRBD2 (5 bases). Looked up from germline, CDR1 is LGHNA and CDR2 is YSLEER. The V end lost 4 bases, the J end lost 1 base, and 8 bases lay between the germline ends. The CDR3 covers 13 residues. CDR3 sequence reads: CASSREGSYEQYF. The CDR3 nucleotides read TGCGCCAGCAGCCGAGAGGGTTCCTACGAGCAGTACTTC.

The chain uses TRBV5-1 and TRBJ1-1; unclear D gene. Per the germline V gene, CDR1 is SGHRS and CDR2 is YFSETQ. With 4 bases removed from V and 0 bases from J, the gap between germline ends came to 10 bases. The CDR3 totals 14 residues. The CDR3 DNA is TGCGCCAGCAGCCCGGACTTCATGAACACTGAAGCTTTCTTT. Protein: CASSPDFMNTEAFF.

The rearrangement uses TRBV12-3 or TRBV12-4 and TRBJ1-5; TRBD1 aligns across 9 bases. V lost 3 bases and J lost 5; bases outside the gene matches: 5. There are 15 residues in the CDR3. CDR3 residues: CASSFGTGSYQPQHF. As DNA, the CDR3 is TGTGCCAGCAGTTTCGGGACAGGGAGTTATCAGCCCCAGCATTTT.

The CDR3 sequence is CASSTSAGGLTGELFF. The CDR3, as DNA: TGCGCCAGCAGCACGTCGGCGGGGGGATTGACCGGGGAGCTGTTTTTT. This rearrangement joins TRBV5-1 to TRBJ2-2; 8 nucleotides match TRBD2. Looked up from germline, CDR1 is SGHRS and CDR2 is YFSETQ. The CDR3 covers 16 residues. V was clipped by 4 bases and J by 5 bases; unmatched bases: 10.

V and J are TRBV5-5 and TRBJ1-2; no clear D gene. Germline loops: CDR1 SGHKS, CDR2 YYEKEE (reference sequence). CDR3 length equals 14 residues. V dropped 1 base and J dropped 0 bases, with 7 bases sitting between them. The CDR3 DNA reads as TGTGCCAGCAGCTTGAGCTTAGCTAACTATGGCTACACCTTC. Its translation: CASSLSLANYGYTF.

The rearrangement links TRBV20-1 to TRBJ2-7; unclear D gene. The CDR3 consists of 12 residues. Germline assignment: CDR1 DFQATT and CDR2 SNEGSKA (reference sequence). V lost 6 bases and J 2 bases, leaving 11 bases between the germline ends. This chain's CDR3 is CSAENFPYEQYF. DNA for the CDR3: TGCAGTGCCGAGAATTTCCCCTACGAGCAGTACTTC.

The sample holds a few counts of this clonotype. CDR3 protein: CASSPLYGQQYF. The CDR3, as DNA: TGTGCCAGCAGCCCCTTATACGGGCAGCAGTATTTT. The chain carries TRBV11-2 and TRBJ2-3; D gene ambiguous. This CDR3 contains 12 residues. Germline CDR1 SGHAT, CDR2 FQNNGV. Trimming left V 5 bases short and J 11 bases short, with 14 bases between. Drawing the rest from reference TRBV11-2 and TRBJ2-3, the complete variable domain is EAGVAQSPRYKIIEKRQSVAFWCNPISGHATLYWYQQILGQGPKLLIQFQNNGVVDDSQLPKDRFSAERLKGVDSTLKIQPAKLEDSAVYLCASSPLYGQQYFGPGTRLTVL.

The chain recombines TRBV7-9 with TRBJ1-5; 9 bases are a match to TRBD1. The V gene's germline CDR1 is SEHNR and CDR2 FQNEAQ (reference sequence). Trimming took 5 bases from V and 6 from J; bases not matched to a gene: 8. This CDR3 comprises 15 residues. DNA for the CDR3: TGTGCCAGCAGCGTAGGGACAGGGCCAGGTCAGCCCCAGCATTTT. This encodes CASSVGTGPGQPQHF.

This sequence joins TRBV6-2 or TRBV6-3 and TRBJ2-2; D is perhaps TRBD2 (6 bases). V lost 6 bases to trimming and J lost 2 bases, with 19 bases between them. The CDR3 runs to 17 residues. The germline gives CDR1 MNHEY, CDR2 SVGEGT. DNA for the CDR3: TGTGCCAGCAGCCCACAAAGAAGCGGGCTAAACACCGGGGAGCTGTTTTTT. Translation gives CASSPQRSGLNTGELFF.

This clonotype turned up a few times. The gene calls are TRBV7-2 and TRBJ2-7, with D unresolved. The CDR3 contains 16 residues. Deletions cut 1 base from V and 2 bases from J, with 15 bases between. Germline assignment: CDR1 SGHTA and CDR2 FQGNSA. The CDR3 region has the DNA TGTGCCAGCAGCTTAGGCAGGCTTGTTTACGCCTACGAGCAGTACTTC. Protein sequence: CASSLGRLVYAYEQYF.

This clonotype was found many times. The V call is TRBV29-1, the J call TRBJ1-2; D perhaps matches TRBD1 (6 bases). V was shortened by 6 bases and J by 4 bases, with 15 bases between the two germline ends. There are 13 residues in the CDR3. The germline gives CDR1 SQVTM, CDR2 ANQGSEA. This CDR3 reads CSVRLQGTYGYTF. The DNA for the CDR3 is TGCAGCGTCCGATTACAGGGAACCTATGGCTACACCTTC.

This clonotype has more than one count but fewer than ten. The chain employs TRBV7-6 and TRBJ2-1; 14 bases fit TRBD2. This CDR3 spans 15 amino acids. After removal of 5 bases from V and 3 bases from J, the junction contained 0 bases not matched to a gene. Looked up from germline, CDR1 is SGHVS and CDR2 is FNYEAQ. This CDR3 is CASSGTSGSYNEQFF. Here the CDR3 DNA reads TGTGCCAGCAGCGGGACTAGCGGGAGCTACAATGAGCAGTTCTTC. Full variable domain (remainder filled in from reference TRBV7-6 and TRBJ2-1): GAGVSQSPRYKVTKRGQDVALRCDPISGHVSLYWYRQALGQGPEFLTYFNYEAQQDKSGLPNDRFSAERPEGSISTLTIQRTEQRDSAMYRCASSGTSGSYNEQFFGPGTRLTVL.

This clonotype was seen at least ten times. V usage is TRBV9 and J usage is TRBJ2-3; 15 bases match TRBD2. The V gene's germline CDR1 is SGDLS and CDR2 YYNGEE. This CDR3 has 17 residues. After removal of 4 bases from V and 3 bases from J, the junction contained 6 bases not matched to a gene. The CDR3 reads CASSHTGTSGRTDTQYF. The CDR3, as DNA: TGTGCCAGCAGCCATACCGGGACTAGCGGGAGGACAGATACGCAGTATTTT.

This sequence joins TRBV29-1 and TRBJ1-6; tentatively, D is TRBD1 (5 bases). Trimming removed 7 bases from V and 5 bases from J, with 15 bases in between. Germline CDR1 SQVTM, CDR2 ANQGSEA. The length of the CDR3 is 14 residues. The CDR3 reads CSAKGTDHNSPLHF. Written as DNA, the CDR3 is TGCAGCGCCAAAGGGACGGATCATAATTCACCCCTCCACTTT. The full variable domain, rest sourced from reference TRBV29-1 and TRBJ1-6, is SAVISQKPSRDICQRGTSLTIQCQVDSQVTMMFWYRQQPGQSLTLIATANQGSEATYESGFVIDKFPISRPNLTFSTLTVSNMSPEDSSIYLCSAKGTDHNSPLHFGNGTRLTVT.

There are a few counts of this clonotype. CDR3 loop: CSVEDRSRGSYEQYF. CDR3 in DNA: TGCAGCGTTGAAGATCGTAGCAGGGGTTCCTACGAGCAGTACTTC. The chain combines TRBV29-1 with TRBJ2-7, with D perhaps matching TRBD1 (6 bases). V was cut by 0 bases and J by 1 base, with 13 bases left in between. This CDR3 has 15 residues. The germline V gene encodes CDR1 SQVTM and CDR2 ANQGSEA.

This clonotype was picked up a small number of times. V is TRBV6-1 and J is TRBJ1-1; weak D call: TRBD1 (5 bases). The CDR3 is 14 amino acids. CDR1 is MNHNS and CDR2 is SASEGT in the germline V gene. V was pared by 6 bases and J by 3 bases, with 14 bases between. CDR3 sequence: CASSRQGWDTEAFF. CDR3 nucleotides: TGTGCCAGCAGCCGTCAGGGATGGGACACTGAAGCTTTCTTT.

This clonotype showed up just a few times. The chain links TRBV6-4 to TRBJ2-1; 14 bases map to TRBD2. V shed 8 bases and J 9 bases; nucleotides not matched to a gene: 6. This CDR3 region has 14 residues. CDR1 MRHNA and CDR2 SNTAGT come from the germline V gene. CDR3 amino acids: CASSRTSGGTEQFF. The CDR3 nucleotides are TGTGCCAGCTCTCGGACTAGCGGGGGGACTGAGCAGTTCTTC.

The chain couples TRBV2 to TRBJ1-1; a possible D gene is TRBD1 (5 bases). Per the germline V gene, CDR1 is SNHLY and CDR2 is FYNNEI. Trimming removed 6 bases from V and 2 bases from J, with 16 bases in between. The CDR3 runs to 15 residues. In nucleotides, the CDR3 is TGTGCCAGCAGCTTCGGGTTAACAGGCAACACTGAAGCTTTCTTT. Its translation is CASSFGLTGNTEAFF.